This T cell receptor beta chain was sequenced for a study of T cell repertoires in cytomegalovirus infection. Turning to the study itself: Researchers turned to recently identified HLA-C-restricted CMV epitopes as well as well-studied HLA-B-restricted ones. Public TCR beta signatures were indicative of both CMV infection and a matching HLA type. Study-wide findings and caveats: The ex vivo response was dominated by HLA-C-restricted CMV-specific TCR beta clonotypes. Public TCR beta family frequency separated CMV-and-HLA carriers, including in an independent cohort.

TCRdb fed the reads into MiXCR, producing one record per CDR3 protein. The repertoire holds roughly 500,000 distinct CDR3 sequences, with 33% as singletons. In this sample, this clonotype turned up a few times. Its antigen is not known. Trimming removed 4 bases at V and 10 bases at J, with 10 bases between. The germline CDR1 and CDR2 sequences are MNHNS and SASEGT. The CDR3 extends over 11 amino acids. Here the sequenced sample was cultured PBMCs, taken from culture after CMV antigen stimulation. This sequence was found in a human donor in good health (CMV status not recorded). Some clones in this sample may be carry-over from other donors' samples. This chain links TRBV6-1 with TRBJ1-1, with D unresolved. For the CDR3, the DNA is TGTGCCAGCAGTGGCACGACACGAGCTTTCTTT. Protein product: CASSGTTRAFF.